The clone carrying this T cell receptor (beta chain) was found a few times. The V segment lost 3 bases and the J segment 3 bases; nucleotides outside the gene matches: 3. Germline lookup yields CDR1 SGHNT and CDR2 YYREEE (reference sequence). The CDR3 contains 14 residues. From approximately 400 ng of RNA, a library with molecular barcoded alpha/delta and beta/gamma adaptors was made. TCRdb itself ran the reads through MiXCR, one entry per CDR3 protein. Here the sample spans some 130,000 distinct CDR3 sequences, roughly 13% being singletons. The data belong to a study of read filtering for tumor transcriptome and immune sequencing.

This clonotype was obtained from a donor at least 40 years old with multiple myeloma. This chain links TRBV5-4 with TRBJ1-2, with 9 bases aligning to TRBD1. Specimen: a population of CD138-negative cells sorted from bone marrow. DNA of the CDR3: TGTGCCAGCAGCTCGGGACAGGGCGACTATGGCTACACCTTC. Translation: CASSSGQGDYGYTF.